This T cell receptor beta chain comes out of a study of beta chain features in type 1 diabetes. Overall study findings and caveats: People with Type 1 diabetes carried modestly yet significantly shorter TCRB CDR3s in all four CD4+ subsets. Insertions were fewer and deletions more numerous at VDJ junctions in type 1 diabetes patients.

On this clone itself: Antigen: not known.

Expressed TCRB transcripts were sequenced because the entire RNA isolate underwent reverse transcription. Generated by immunoSEQ multiplex PCR, the TCRdb table keeps only in-frame clones and is missing some. There are under 250,000 clones in the sample; about 30% occur only once, and around 4% lies in the top ten. This TCR was sampled from a man aged 25-45 years in good health. Sequenced sample: central memory CD4+ T cells from blood.

CDR3 loop: CSARDRNTIYF. For the CDR3, the DNA is TGCAGTGCTAGGGACCGAAACACCATATATTTT. The V and J genes are TRBV20-1 and TRBJ1-3; no clear D. With 3 bases removed from V and 5 bases from J, the gap between germline ends came to 5 bases. Per the germline V gene, CDR1 is DFQATT and CDR2 is SNEGSKA (reference sequence). The CDR3 covers 11 residues.